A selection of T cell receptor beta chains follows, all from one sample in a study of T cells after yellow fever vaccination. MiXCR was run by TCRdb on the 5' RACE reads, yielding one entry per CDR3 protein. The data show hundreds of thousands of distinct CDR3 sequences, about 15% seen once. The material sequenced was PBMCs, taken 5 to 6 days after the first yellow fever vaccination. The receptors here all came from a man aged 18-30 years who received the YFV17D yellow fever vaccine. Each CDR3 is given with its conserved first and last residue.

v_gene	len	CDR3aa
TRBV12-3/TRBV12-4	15	CASSPRTVSPSPLHF
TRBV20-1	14	CSAEDRGSADTQYF
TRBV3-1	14	CASSQGGTQETQYF
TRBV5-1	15	CASSLGSGVNTEAFF
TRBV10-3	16	CAISESSDKEAGELFF
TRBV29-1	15	CSLMTDYRGTDTQYF
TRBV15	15	CATSIPSGGLDTQYF
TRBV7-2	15	CASSWPSGRTDTQYF
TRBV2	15	CASRANPTGDYEQYF
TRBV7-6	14	CASSSSDRDNEQFF
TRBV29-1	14	CSVVEGSGTGELFF
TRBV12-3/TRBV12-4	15	CAWGGRVVRADTQYF
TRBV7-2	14	CASSFQGTNEKLFF
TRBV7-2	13	CASSWRGAGEQFF
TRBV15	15	CATSRPDRISYERYF
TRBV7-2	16	CASSLNPGTATYEQYF
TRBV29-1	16	CSVERGGGAAYNEQFF
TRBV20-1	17	CSATNLFTGPYNSPLHF
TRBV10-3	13	CAISHPREETQYF
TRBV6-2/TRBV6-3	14	CASSTPREQETQYF
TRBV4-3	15	CASSSLTDRYYGYTF
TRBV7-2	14	CASSLDAGHYEQYF
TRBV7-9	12	CASSRGQNEQFF
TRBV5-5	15	CASSQQWGQNNEQFF
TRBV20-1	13	CSASLGGNYGYTF
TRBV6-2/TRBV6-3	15	CASSYSGSRAYGYTF
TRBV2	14	CASVGTMYQETQYF
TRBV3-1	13	CASSQTGRGEQYF
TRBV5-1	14	CASSSLQGRETQYF
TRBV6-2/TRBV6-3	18	CASPKMPLDLYSNQPQHF
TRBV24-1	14	CATRLQGHNSPLHF